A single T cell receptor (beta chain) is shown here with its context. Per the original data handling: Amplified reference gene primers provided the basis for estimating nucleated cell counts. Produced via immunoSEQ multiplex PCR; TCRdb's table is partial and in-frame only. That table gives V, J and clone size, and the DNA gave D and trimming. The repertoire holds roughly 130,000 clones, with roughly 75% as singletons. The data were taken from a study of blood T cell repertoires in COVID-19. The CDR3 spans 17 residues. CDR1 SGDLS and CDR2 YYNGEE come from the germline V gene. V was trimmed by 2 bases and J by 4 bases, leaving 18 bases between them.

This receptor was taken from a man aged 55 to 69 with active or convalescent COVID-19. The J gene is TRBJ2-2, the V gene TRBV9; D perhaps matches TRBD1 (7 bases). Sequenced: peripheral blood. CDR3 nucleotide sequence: TGTGCCAGCAGCGTTGGAGGGGGCGGCCCGGGCACCGGGGAGCTGTTTTTT. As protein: CASSVGGGGPGTGELFF.